The TCR beta chain under discussion was sequenced for a study of blood T cell repertoires in COVID-19. Overall study context: Samples representing acute and convalescent COVID-19 were sourced from the United States, Italy and Spain. In each case, the material was cDNA or gDNA derived from T cells, B-cell-depleted T cells, or PBMCs.

Enrollment of patients from Seattle took place during active infection, with longitudinal follow-up. CDR1 LGHNA and CDR2 YNFKEQ come from the germline V gene. With V trimmed by 0 bases and J by 4 bases, 5 bases remained unmatched. This CDR3 has 17 residues. Sequencing used immunoSEQ multiplex PCR; TCRdb keeps in-frame clones, though not all of them. The table lists roughly 240,000 clones, roughly 82% of them singletons. The receptor's source is a woman of 80 years or more with COVID-19, enrolled during active disease. The V gene is TRBV4-2, the J gene TRBJ2-3; the match to TRBD2 covers 12 bases. The specimen was peripheral blood. CDR3 protein: CASSQEASGGVADTQYF. The CDR3 DNA reads TGTGCCAGCAGCCAAGAGGCTAGCGGGGGGGTGGCAGATACGCAGTATTTT.